This TCR beta chain emerged from a study of blood T cells in healthy people across ages. The germline V gene has CDR1 SGHVS and CDR2 FQNEAQ. V dropped 3 bases and J dropped 5; count of bases not matched to a gene: 7. The CDR3 consists of 14 residues. A sample-barcoded 5' primer and a J-beta primer mix were used in a second PCR of about 6 to 11 cycles. TCRdb passed the 5' RACE reads through MiXCR, listing each CDR3 protein once. Of around 850,000 distinct CDR3 sequences listed, around 36% are singletons. Whenever a sample was processed, at least 6 million PBMCs were isolated. The rearrangement uses TRBV7-8 and TRBJ2-7, with 7 bases matching TRBD2. The clonotype was recovered from a man younger than 30 in good health. Sequencing was done on a sample of blood. CDR3 protein: CASSFRRETDEQYF. CDR3 in DNA: TGTGCCAGCAGCTTTCGGCGGGAGACGGACGAGCAGTACTTC. Full variable domain (outside the CDR3, taken from reference TRBV7-8 and TRBJ2-7): GAGVSQSPRYKVAKRGQDVALRCDPISGHVSLFWYQQALGQGPEFLTYFQNEAQLDKSGLPSDRFFAERPEGSVSTLKIQRTQQEDSAVYLCASSFRRETDEQYFGPGTRLTVT.